Detailed here is one T cell receptor beta chain. Trimming removed 5 bases from V and 6 bases from J, with 19 bases in between. The CDR3 covers 15 residues. Germline lookup yields CDR1 SGHTA and CDR2 FQGNSA. PCR employed 60 Vbeta and 13 Jbeta primers. Sequenced by immunoSEQ multiplex PCR; TCRdb stores in-frame clones only, minus some. The sample lists a few hundred thousand clones; approximately 83% were seen once. This record comes from a study of cytomegalovirus exposure and HLA in healthy donors. At the level of the study: Within an early data release were tens of millions of unique TCRs drawn from HLA-typed donors.

What was sequenced was PBMCs. This receptor was taken from a woman aged 45-65 years in good health and CMV-seropositive. The chain recombines TRBV7-2 with TRBJ1-1; maybe TRBD1 (5 bases). The CDR3 DNA reads as TGTGCCAGCAGCGCCCAGGTGGCCTGGGGGGCTGAAGCTTTCTTT. Translating it yields CASSAQVAWGAEAFF.